This T cell receptor beta chain was captured by sequencing in a study of blood T cells in healthy people across ages. Study overall: About one barcoded beta molecule per two T cells came from capture by template switching. Study-level findings and limits: Unsorted PBMCs ruled out conclusive naive versus antigen-experienced comparison. The fall in TCR beta diversity per million T cells was roughly linear with age.

About this clonotype: What it binds is not known.

With a J-beta primer mix and a sample-barcoded 5' primer, a second PCR ran about 7 to 12 cycles. Through a template-switch adaptor with 12 random nucleotides, each cDNA molecule received a tag. Using its own MiXCR run on the 5' RACE reads, TCRdb lists one record per CDR3 protein. Of hundreds of thousands of distinct CDR3 sequences in the sample, less than 60% were seen once. The V end lost 1 base, the J end lost 3 bases, and 9 bases lay between the germline ends. Germline values: CDR1 SGHTA, CDR2 FQGNSA. The CDR3 is 14 residues long. Source material: blood. The gene calls are TRBV7-2 and TRBJ1-2, with D possibly being TRBD1 (5 bases). The sequence came from an elderly man in good health. The CDR3 here is CASSLVVRDYGYTF. The CDR3 DNA sequence: TGTGCCAGCAGCTTAGTGGTCAGGGACTATGGCTACACCTTC.